These 18 T cell receptor beta chains came from one sample sequenced in a study of OX40 agonist ivuxolimab in advanced cancers. Sequencing used immunoSEQ multiplex PCR; TCRdb keeps in-frame clones, though not all of them. The table records some 49,000 clones, about nine tenths of them present only once. The source was CD4+ or CD8+ T cells sorted from blood, collected in a trial of the OX40 agonist ivuxolimab. These TCRs come from an adult with an advanced solid tumor such as melanoma, head and neck, liver or kidney cancer.

This chain links TRBV6-5 with TRBJ1-3; 7 nucleotides line up with TRBD1. Germline CDR1 MNHEY, CDR2 SVGAGI. This CDR3 is 13 amino acids long. Trimming removed 8 bases from V and 2 bases from J; junction bases left unmatched: 3. The CDR3: CASLDRTGNTIYF. The CDR3 DNA reads TGTGCCAGCCTGGACAGGACTGGAAACACCATATATTTT.

This clone has a single count. The chain couples TRBV29-1 to TRBJ2-1; D could derive from TRBD1 or TRBD2 (5 bases each). The CDR3 sequence is 17 residues long. Germline V CDR1 and CDR2: SQVTM, ANQGSEA. Between the trimmed V and J ends, which lost 7 bases and 0 bases, there was a span of 22 bases. The CDR3 reads CSAAHGAGRNSYNEQFF. The DNA of the CDR3 is TGCAGCGCCGCCCACGGGGCCGGTAGAAACTCCTACAATGAGCAGTTCTTC.

The J gene is TRBJ2-1, the V gene TRBV6-4, with a weak D call TRBD1 (7 bases). V gave up 6 bases and J gave up 5 bases, with 14 bases separating them. The CDR3 runs to 14 residues. The germline V gene encodes CDR1 MRHNA and CDR2 SNTAGT. CDR3 sequence: CASRQGWGDNEQFF. DNA for the CDR3: TGTGCCAGCAGACAGGGGTGGGGGGACAATGAGCAGTTCTTC.

This chain uses TRBV19 with TRBJ1-4, with TRBD1 matching 7 bases. The CDR3 is 17 amino acids. The ends lost 5 bases at V and 4 bases at J; junction bases unmatched: 13. In germline, CDR1 is LNHDA, CDR2 SQIVND (reference sequence). The CDR3 nucleotides are TGTGCCAGTAGTCAACCGACGACAGGGTGGGATAATGAAAAACTGTTTTTT. The encoded protein is CASSQPTTGWDNEKLFF.

The chain recombines TRBV10-3 with TRBJ1-4; 10 nucleotides line up with TRBD1. Germline loops: CDR1 ENHRY, CDR2 SYGVKD. With 5 bases clipped from V and 3 bases from J, the junction kept 9 bases outside the gene matches. This CDR3 spans 17 amino acids. CDR3 nucleotides: TGTGCCATCAGTCCCGACAGGGGGCAACAATCTAATGAAAAACTGTTTTTT. It is translated as CAISPDRGQQSNEKLFF.

The V and J genes are TRBV7-2 and TRBJ2-5; the D is unclear. The CDR3 sequence is 14 residues long. The ends were cut back, 3 bases at V and 5 bases at J, with 13 bases in the middle. The germline V gene has CDR1 SGHTA and CDR2 FQGNSA. CDR3 loop: CASSLDAGLETQYF. CDR3 sequence (DNA): TGTGCCAGCAGCTTGGATGCAGGCCTGGAGACCCAGTACTTC.

This clone was observed many times. The CDR3: CASSPGQGGVGELFF. CDR3 coding DNA: TGTGCCAGCAGCCCAGGGCAGGGTGGAGTCGGGGAGCTGTTTTTT. The chain joins TRBV7-2 to TRBJ2-2; TRBD1 might be the D (5 bases). From germline, CDR1 is SGHTA and CDR2 FQGNSA. V was trimmed by 5 bases and J by 7 bases, leaving 17 bases between them. The CDR3 spans 15 residues.

The chain combines TRBV7-9 with TRBJ1-2; no clear D gene. Between the trimmed V and J ends, which lost 1 base and 0 bases, there was a span of 9 bases. The CDR3 consists of 15 residues. The germline V gene has CDR1 SEHNR and CDR2 FQNEAQ (reference sequence). The CDR3 sequence is CASSLGELTNYGYTF. DNA for the CDR3: TGTGCCAGCAGCTTAGGAGAGTTAACTAACTATGGCTACACCTTC. The full variable domain, in which reference TRBV7-9 and TRBJ1-2 provide the parts outside the CDR3, is DTGVSQNPRHKITKRGQNVTFRCDPISEHNRLYWYRQTLGQGPEFLTYFQNEAQLEKSRLLSDRFSAERPKGSFSTLEIQRTEQGDSAMYLCASSLGELTNYGYTFGSGTRLTVV.

The genes are TRBV27 and TRBJ2-7; 9 nucleotides line up with TRBD1. There are 13 residues in the CDR3. Per germline, CDR1 MNHEY and CDR2 SMNVEV (reference sequence). J gave up 2 bases and V 7 bases, and 3 bases lay outside the gene matches. CDR3 amino acids: CASKWTGAYEQYF. As DNA, the CDR3 is TGTGCCAGCAAGTGGACAGGGGCCTACGAGCAGTACTTC.

The rearrangement uses TRBV18 and TRBJ1-1, with a weak D call TRBD1 (6 bases). Trimming took off 5 bases at V and 7 bases at J, with 14 bases between the two ends. From germline, CDR1 is KGHSH and CDR2 LQKENI. The CDR3 totals 13 residues. CDR3 sequence (DNA): TGTGCCAGCTCAGTATTTGGGGGCGTTGAAGCTTTCTTT. Its translation: CASSVFGGVEAFF.

This chain connects TRBV11-1 to TRBJ2-7, with D unclear. The germline V and J ends were trimmed by 5 bases and 6 bases, with 8 bases remaining between them. The CDR3 spans 11 residues. Germline-derived CDR1 and CDR2 are SGHAT and FQDESV (reference sequence). The CDR3 DNA sequence: TGTGCCAGCAGCATCAGAGGCGAGCAGTACTTC. This sequence encodes CASSIRGEQYF. Using reference TRBV11-1 and TRBJ2-7 for the parts outside the CDR3, the full variable domain is EAEVAQSPRYKITEKSQAVAFWCDPISGHATLYWYRQILGQGPELLVQFQDESVVDDSQLPKDRFSAERLKGVDSTLKIQPAELGDSAMYLCASSIRGEQYFGPGTRLTVT.

The V and J genes are TRBV4-3 and TRBJ1-2; perhaps TRBD1 as D (5 bases). The V and J ends lost 1 base and 5 bases respectively, with 17 bases between them. CDR1 is LGHNA and CDR2 is YSLEER in the germline V gene. The CDR3 has 16 residues. The CDR3 reads CASSQASRTTSYGYTF. The CDR3 bases are TGCGCCAGCAGCCAAGCCTCCCGGACAACCAGTTATGGCTACACCTTC.

CDR3 DNA sequence: TGTGCCAGCACCCCTAGCGGGAGTACGGAGACCCAGTACTTC. It codes for CASTPSGSTETQYF. The V and J genes are TRBV9 and TRBJ2-5; 10 bases are shared with TRBD2. Per the germline V gene, CDR1 is SGDLS and CDR2 is YYNGEE. The CDR3 consists of 14 residues. The V gene end was trimmed by 6 bases and the J gene end by 5 bases; junction bases not matched to a gene: 7. The full variable domain, in which reference TRBV9 and TRBJ2-5 provide the parts outside the CDR3, is DSGVTQTPKHLITATGQRVTLRCSPRSGDLSVYWYQQSLDQGLQFLIQYYNGEERAKGNILERFSAQQFPDLHSELNLSSLELGDSALYFCASTPSGSTETQYFGPGTRLLVL.

The chain has TRBV30 and TRBJ2-7; D gene ambiguous. CDR3 length: 13 amino acids. Between the trimmed V and J ends, which lost 0 bases and 3 bases, there was a span of 9 bases. Looked up from germline, CDR1 is GTSNPN and CDR2 is SVGIG (reference sequence). The CDR3 loop reads CAWSVEEYYEQYF. DNA for the CDR3: TGTGCCTGGAGTGTCGAGGAGTACTACGAGCAGTACTTC.

The CDR3 spells CARGLAGGVEQFF. Here the CDR3 DNA reads TGTGCCAGAGGACTAGCGGGAGGTGTTGAGCAGTTCTTC. The V call is TRBV30, the J call TRBJ2-1, with TRBD2 matching over 14 bases. The V gene end was trimmed by 8 bases and the J gene end by 9 bases; junction bases not matched to a gene: 6. The CDR3 loop spans 13 amino acids. The germline V gene has CDR1 GTSNPN and CDR2 SVGIG (reference sequence). Full variable domain (rest looked up from reference TRBV30 and TRBJ2-1): SQTIHQWPATLVQPVGSPLSLECTVEGTSNPNLYWYRQAAGRGLQLLFYSVGIGQISSEVPQNLSASRPQDRQFILSSKKLLLSDSGFYLCARGLAGGVEQFFGPGTRLTVL.

This clone was observed once. The rearrangement uses TRBV30 and TRBJ2-7; no definite D call. Between the trimmed V and J ends, which lost 0 bases and 3 bases, there was a span of 9 bases. This CDR3 spans 13 amino acids. Germline CDR1 and CDR2: GTSNPN and SVGIG (reference sequence). The CDR3 DNA reads TGTGCCTGGAGTGTATCTAGGATCTACGAGCAGTACTTC. Its protein product is CAWSVSRIYEQYF.

This chain links TRBV10-3 with TRBJ1-2; a weak D match, TRBD1 (5 bases). CDR3 length: 14 residues. Germline values: CDR1 ENHRY, CDR2 SYGVKD. V lost 0 bases and J 5 bases, leaving 10 bases between the germline ends. CDR3 in DNA: TGTGCCATCAGTGAGTCAGGGGACGGATATGGCTACACCTTC. Its translation is CAISESGDGYGYTF.

This clone was seen just once. The CDR3 nucleotides read TGCAGCGGGACAGGGGGCGCAGATACGCAGTATTTT. Its protein is CSGTGGADTQYF. The chain links TRBV29-1 to TRBJ2-3; 11 bases are shared with TRBD1. Trimming cost V 7 bases and J 4 bases; bases outside gene matches: 1. CDR1 and CDR2 (germline): SQVTM, ANQGSEA. There are 12 residues in the CDR3.